This record looks at one TCR beta chain sequence and its context. This clonotype was counted a few times. The antigen this receptor binds is unknown. No clone much larger than this one lies a single base away; base qualities are absent. This specimen comes from a study of neurological immune-mediated disorders (dated by TCRdb to about 2019). Describing the broader study: Among the roughly 35 multiple sclerosis patients, approximately 31 had relapsing-remitting MS and 3 had secondary progressive MS. The study compared peripheral blood TCR-beta repertoires of HTLV-I-associated myelopathy (HAM/TSP) patients, multiple sclerosis patients and healthy controls using UMI-based sequencing. The cohort included some 66 subjects: about 15 with HAM/TSP, about 35 with multiple sclerosis, and 20 or so healthy controls. The approximately 100 TCR-beta libraries included longitudinal samples, technical triplicates and paired sorted CD4+ and CD8+ T-cell subsets alongside PBMC samples. Findings and caveats that apply to the study as a whole: No association of the MS cluster with clinical or MRI features was observed, and the need for larger cohorts was stated by the authors. Phylogenetic analysis grouped repertoires from 18 of 34 MS patients into a cluster of related CDR3 sequences, suggesting a possible repertoire-level signature. TCR clonal expansion was highest in HAM/TSP patients and lowest in MS patients, with MS patients falling below even healthy controls. No identical CDR3 amino acid sequences were shared among expanded clones across subjects, suggesting private TCR-beta repertoires in all groups.

The germline V gene encodes CDR1 SGHDT and CDR2 YYEEEE. Taken from cysteine to phenylalanine, the CDR3 has 12 residues. The DNA shown is the 36-base CDR3, in frame from base 1. The junction shows trimming of 2 bases on V and 6 bases on J, plus 7 bases between the germline ends. To synthesize cDNA, template-switch 5'RACE was performed with a primer carrying a 10-nucleotide random unique molecular identifier so that each TCR transcript was tagged. Every sequencing run yielded over 160 million TCR-beta sequences covering 15-18 subjects. The RNeasy kit was used to extract total RNA. The KAPA Real-time Library Amplification kit was used to amplify TCR-beta VDJ regions with primers targeting the TCR constant region and the 5'RACE anchor. Sample indexes and Illumina adaptors were added in a first PCR, after which library yield was increased in a second PCR. The roughly 650 bp TCR product was size-selected on a 2% E-gel SizeSelection system after Ampure bead purification. Before pooling, library quality was checked on a Bioanalyzer, concentration was measured with Qubit, and libraries were quantified with the Kapa Library Quantification kit. An Illumina HiSeq 2500 sequenced the libraries paired-end 2 x 150 bp. To increase sequence diversity, about 23-30% phiX was spiked into each library pool. Per the original workflow: Quality-filtered reads were processed with the UMI-based MiGEC pipeline, which removed over 85% of raw TCR sequences during error correction. VDJ genes were aligned to IMGT germline references, and each clonotype was defined by a unique CDR3 amino acid sequence together with V-J genes. Clonal expansion, Shannon diversity and CDR3 relatedness were evaluated with VDJtools (CalcPairwiseDistances, ClusterSamples), while phylogenetic trees were built in CLCbio workbench. A clone was classed as expanded if it had 8 or more unique UMIs, a cutoff based on coefficient-of-variation modelling across technical triplicates. The public reads were quality trimmed at Q25 with fastp and then assembled into clones with MiXCR by TCRdb, keeping productive beta chains. Entries that share a CDR3 protein sequence are merged under the most common genes and DNA. TCRdb, rather than the study authors, made the V and J calls. The sample contains some 46,000 distinct CDR3 sequences, 4% to 5.5% of them found a single time. Approximately 5.3% of the sample goes to the ten largest clones.

Libraries from unsorted PBMCs were made from 2 million PBMCs kept in RNAlater at -80 degrees C until RNA extraction. Multiple sclerosis patients were enrolled in a US clinical protocol evaluating disease progression by magnetic resonance imaging. Peripheral blood underwent Ficoll-Hypaque density gradient centrifugation to isolate PBMCs, which were then cryopreserved in liquid nitrogen. The chain links TRBV5-6 with TRBJ2-3; TRBD2 is possibly the D segment (5 matching bases). Specimen: PBMCs. The clonotype comes from a woman aged 55-70 years with multiple sclerosis. The CDR3 reads as follows: CASSLPGDTQYF. The nucleotides read TGTGCCAGCAGCTTACCGGGGGATACGCAGTATTTT.